This T cell receptor beta chain was profiled in a study of T cell changes during pregnancy in multiple sclerosis. The data were produced by immunoSEQ multiplex PCR, yet TCRdb's version contains in-frame clones alone and is incomplete. The sample comprises around 43,000 clones, 89% of which are singletons, and 1% to 1.5% rests with the top ten. CDR3 length equals 15 residues. Germline V gene data show CDR1 as KGHSH and CDR2 as LQKENI. V was clipped by 2 bases and J by 3 bases, with 14 bases between them. The rearrangement joins TRBV18 to TRBJ2-7; D is unresolved. The source is a female donor with multiple sclerosis, enrolled in a pregnancy study. The sample here was CD4+ T cells from peripheral blood mononuclear cells, taken in the first trimester of pregnancy. CDR3 DNA: TGTGCCAGCTCACCAGAGCTGATCTCGTTCTACGAGCAGTACTTC. Its protein product is CASSPELISFYEQYF.